These 2 T cell receptor beta chains share one sample of origin, sequenced in a study of response to subunit inactivated influenza vaccine. TCRdb passed the RT-PCR reads through MiXCR, listing each CDR3 protein once. The sample has hundreds of thousands of distinct CDR3 sequences, about 11% seen once; the top ten hold about 11%. These data were also filed under a second study, of T cells expressing NK-cell markers. That paper adds: Making the TCR beta cDNA relied on 5'RACE template switching with UMIs.

This sample comprised PBMCs from blood, obtained on the day of vaccination. The receptors originated from a man over 45 who received an inactivated influenza vaccine.

The rearrangement uses TRBV27 and TRBJ1-1; D not certain. Germline assignment: CDR1 MNHEY and CDR2 SMNVEV (reference sequence). The CDR3 runs 15 residues. V was clipped by 7 bases and J by 2 bases, with 17 bases between them. The CDR3 coding sequence is TGTGCCAGCAAAATGCGGGTCAACCCTAACACTGAAGCTTTCTTT. As protein: CASKMRVNPNTEAFF.

A remark on this clonotype: The junction does not match germline at one end; this may be a read error. CDR3 in DNA: TGTGCCATCAGCTTGGAGCAGGGGAAAGCCTACGAGCAGTACTTC. This translates into CAISLEQGKAYEQYF. The V call is TRBV7-8, the J call TRBJ2-7; possibly TRBD1 for D (6 bases). Germline loops: CDR1 SGHVS, CDR2 FQNEAQ. CDR3 size: 15 residues.